One and the same sample provided the 26 T cell receptor beta chains below, sequenced in a study of T cells in Graves' hyperthyroidism and ophthalmopathy. The source material, RNA transcripts, was used to amplify TCR beta CDR3 regions. Using the HTBI primer set, a first-round RT-PCR was run on the TCR CDR3. TCRdb independently ran MiXCR on the multiplex PCR reads; one entry per CDR3 protein. The sample holds roughly 650,000 distinct CDR3 sequences, about a sixth seen once. Specimen: blood. Receptors originate from a woman aged 35 to 49 with Graves' ophthalmopathy.

This clonotype has a handful of counts. V usage is TRBV6-2 or TRBV6-3 and J usage is TRBJ1-2, with 11 bases that match TRBD1. The germline V gene has CDR1 MNHEY and CDR2 SVGEGT. This CDR3 is built from 19 residues. V lost 5 bases and J lost 0; bases outside the gene matches: 14. For the CDR3, the DNA is TGTGCCAGCAGTGCCGTCCGGACAGGGGGCCTTCAATCTAACTATGGCTACACCTTC. Translation: CASSAVRTGGLQSNYGYTF.

This clonotype has ten or more counts. This chain uses TRBV18 with TRBJ1-4; 7 nucleotides match TRBD1. V dropped 0 bases and J dropped 4; count of bases not matched to a gene: 2. Per germline, CDR1 KGHSH and CDR2 LQKENI. This CDR3 comprises 15 residues. The DNA of the CDR3 is TGTGCCAGCTCACCACCGGGACAGATTAATGAAAAACTGTTTTTT. Its protein product is CASSPPGQINEKLFF.

This clonotype showed up just a few times. The gene calls are TRBV5-1 and TRBJ1-2, with 7 bases identical to TRBD1. The CDR3 spans 18 residues. CDR1 is SGHRS, CDR2 YFSETQ, per germline. After removal of 0 bases from V and 6 bases from J, the junction contained 17 bases not matched to a gene. CDR3 in DNA: TGCGCCAGCAGCTTGGTAGGGGGCCGGCCCCAGGTCGCTAATGGCTACACCTTC. Translated: CASSLVGGRPQVANGYTF.

This clonotype appeared a few times. The chain couples TRBV29-1 to TRBJ2-1; 9 positions agree with TRBD1. CDR1 SQVTM and CDR2 ANQGSEA come from the germline V gene. The V gene end was trimmed by 6 bases and the J gene end by 5 bases; junction bases not matched to a gene: 8. The CDR3 has 14 residues. CDR3 nucleotides: TGCAGCGTCTGCGACACAGGGGGCCACAATGAGCAGTTCTTC. Translation gives CSVCDTGGHNEQFF.

J is TRBJ2-4 and V is TRBV6-1; 7 bases fit TRBD1. Germline V gene sequence: CDR1 MNHNS, CDR2 SASEGT. Unmatched junction bases numbered 6, after V lost 7 bases and J lost 0 bases. This CDR3 has 15 amino acids. CDR3 loop: CASNYRGLAKNIQYF. The CDR3 nucleotides are TGTGCCAGCAACTACAGGGGCCTAGCCAAAAACATTCAGTACTTC.

This clonotype has ten or more counts. The chain employs TRBV20-1 and TRBJ1-3; unclear D gene. The CDR3 length is 13 residues. The V and J ends lost 3 bases and 3 bases respectively, with 9 bases between them. Germline V gives CDR1 DFQATT, CDR2 SNEGSKA (reference sequence). CDR3 sequence (DNA): TGCAGTGCTAGGTATTTGAATGGAAACACCATATATTTT. It encodes CSARYLNGNTIYF.

This clonotype was detected a few times. V and J are TRBV4-1 and TRBJ2-2; 11 nucleotides line up with TRBD2. Germline lookup yields CDR1 MGHRA and CDR2 YSYEKL. The CDR3 length is 17 residues. V trimming: 1 base; J trimming: 7 bases; junction bases outside the gene matches: 8. The CDR3 DNA sequence: TGCGCCAGCAGCCAAGCGGGGCTAGCGGGAGGTGGCGGGGAGCTGTTTTTT. It translates to CASSQAGLAGGGGELFF.

This clonotype has at least ten counts. The CDR3 loop reads CASSINRMQETQYF. CDR3 sequence (DNA): TGTGCCAGCAGTATAAACAGGATGCAAGAGACCCAGTACTTC. The chain couples TRBV6-1 to TRBJ2-5, with D tentatively TRBD1 (5 bases). The CDR3 totals 14 residues. The V end lost 5 bases, the J end lost 2 bases, and 12 bases lay between the germline ends. The germline CDR1 and CDR2 sequences are MNHNS and SASEGT.

This clonotype was counted ten times or more. The V gene is TRBV2, the J gene TRBJ2-6; D remains unclear. From germline, CDR1 is SNHLY and CDR2 FYNNEI. V lost 6 bases and J 0 bases, leaving 15 bases between the germline ends. The CDR3 length is 17 residues. The CDR3 sequence is CASRGLKHISGANVLTF. DNA for the CDR3: TGTGCCAGCAGAGGGTTAAAACATATCTCTGGGGCCAACGTCCTGACTTTC.

This clonotype occurred a few times. The rearrangement uses TRBV5-6 and TRBJ1-1; D remains ambiguous. The CDR3 runs to 14 residues. Per germline, CDR1 SGHDT and CDR2 YYEEEE. With 0 bases removed from V and 6 bases from J, the gap between germline ends came to 12 bases. CDR3 protein: CASSLGQPGAEAFF. CDR3 in DNA: TGTGCCAGCAGCTTGGGACAACCGGGCGCTGAAGCTTTCTTT.

The rearrangement links TRBV18 to TRBJ2-7, with TRBD2 matching 10 bases. J gave up 2 bases and V 1 base, and 8 bases lay outside the gene matches. Germline CDR1 and CDR2: KGHSH and LQKENI. The CDR3 is made up of 17 amino acids. The CDR3 reads CASSPRVSGRNAYEQYF. The CDR3 DNA reads as TGTGCCAGCTCACCACGGGTTAGCGGGAGGAATGCCTACGAGCAGTACTTC.

This clonotype occurred many times. The gene calls are TRBV5-1 and TRBJ1-1; D is possibly TRBD1 (5 bases). The CDR3 runs to 19 residues. The V end lost 0 bases, the J end lost 0 bases, and 21 bases lay between the germline ends. CDR1 and CDR2 from the germline V gene are SGHRS and YFSETQ. CDR3 bases: TGCGCCAGCAGCTTGGAAGGTGGCGGGGGGGAAGGAATGAACACTGAAGCTTTCTTT. Translation gives CASSLEGGGGEGMNTEAFF.

This rearrangement joins TRBV20-1 to TRBJ2-1, with D unclear. CDR1 and CDR2 from the germline V gene are DFQATT and SNEGSKA (reference sequence). CDR3 length: 11 residues. The V gene lost 0 bases and the J gene lost 3 bases, with 0 bases spanning the gap. In nucleotides, the CDR3 is TGCAGTGCTAGAGACTACAATGAGCAGTTCTTC. It specifies CSARDYNEQFF.

This clonotype appeared many times. V usage is TRBV3-1 and J usage is TRBJ2-3, with 13 bases aligning to TRBD2. The CDR3 is made up of 16 amino acids. Per germline, CDR1 LGHDT and CDR2 YNNKEL (reference sequence). With 2 bases clipped from V and 5 bases from J, the junction kept 4 bases outside the gene matches. The CDR3 loop is CASSQQLAGGVDTQYF. The CDR3 DNA follows: TGTGCCAGCAGCCAACAACTAGCGGGGGGGGTAGATACGCAGTATTTT.

This clonotype was counted many times. The chain uses TRBV18 and TRBJ2-1, with TRBD1 as a possible D gene (6 bases). V dropped 3 bases and J dropped 3 bases, with 15 bases sitting between them. Germline CDR1 KGHSH, CDR2 LQKENI. This CDR3 spans 16 amino acids. For the CDR3, the DNA is TGTGCCAGCTCACCCTCCTCGGACAGAGGCTACAATGAGCAGTTCTTC. This translates into CASSPSSDRGYNEQFF. The full variable domain, completed using reference TRBV18 and TRBJ2-1, is NAGVMQNPRHLVRRRGQEARLRCSPMKGHSHVYWYRQLPEEGLKFMVYLQKENIIDESGMPKERFSAEFPKEGPSILRIQQVVRGDSAAYFCASSPSSDRGYNEQFFGPGTRLTVL.

This clonotype was seen ten or more times. The chain carries TRBV7-2 and TRBJ2-7, with D possibly matching TRBD1 (6 bases). With 3 bases removed from V and 5 bases from J, the gap between germline ends came to 14 bases. CDR1 SGHTA and CDR2 FQGNSA come from the germline V gene. This CDR3 contains 14 residues. CDR3 bases: TGTGCCAGCAGCTTTAGGGACACCCTCGACGAGCAGTACTTC. It specifies CASSFRDTLDEQYF. The full variable domain, with the rest looked up from reference TRBV7-2 and TRBJ2-7, is GAGVSQSPSNKVTEKGKDVELRCDPISGHTALYWYRQSLGQGLEFLIYFQGNSAPDKSGLPSDRFSAERTGGSVSTLTIQRTQQEDSAVYLCASSFRDTLDEQYFGPGTRLTVT.

This clonotype occurred many times. The chain recombines TRBV28 with TRBJ2-7; D might be TRBD2 (5 bases). Germline V lookup: CDR1 MDHEN, CDR2 SYDVKM. The CDR3 spans 15 residues. V lost 4 bases, J lost 3 bases, and 16 bases lay in between. CDR3 DNA: TGTGCCAGCAGTTCCCCTCCGACTACTCTCTACGAGCAGTACTTC. Amino acid sequence: CASSSPPTTLYEQYF.

This clonotype showed up many times. The chain uses TRBV5-5 and TRBJ1-1, with D hard to call. V gave up 0 bases and J gave up 2 bases, with 8 bases separating them. There are 14 residues in the CDR3. CDR1 is SGHKS, CDR2 YYEKEE, per germline (reference sequence). CDR3 DNA sequence: TGTGCCAGCAGCTTGGAGGCGTTCAACACTGAAGCTTTCTTT. Translated: CASSLEAFNTEAFF.

The chain joins TRBV5-1 to TRBJ2-5, with 8 bases aligning to TRBD1. The germline V gene has CDR1 SGHRS and CDR2 YFSETQ. The CDR3 contains 14 residues. V lost 4 bases to trimming and J lost 4 bases; unmatched junction nucleotides: 6. In nucleotides, the CDR3 is TGCGCCAGCAGCCCGGGACAGGAGATAGAGACCCAGTACTTC. Its translation is CASSPGQEIETQYF.

This clonotype has a count of ten or more. The J gene is TRBJ1-1, the V gene TRBV7-9; the D is unclear. The CDR3 covers 12 residues. V lost 5 bases to trimming and J lost 5 bases, with 9 bases between them. CDR1 is SEHNR and CDR2 is FQNEAQ in the germline V gene (reference sequence). The CDR3 loop reads CASSARETEAFF. In nucleotides, the CDR3 is TGTGCCAGCAGCGCCCGGGAGACTGAAGCTTTCTTT.

This clonotype was picked up many times. Given the absence of the conserved phenylalanine or tryptophan at the CDR3 end, a read error is likely. CDR3 nucleotides: TGCAGTGCTAGAGACCCTAGCGGGAGGGGGTACGAGCAGTACCTC. This gives the protein CSARDPSGRGYEQYL. This chain links TRBV20-1 with TRBJ2-7; 12 nucleotides align to TRBD2. This CDR3 contains 15 residues. CDR1 DFQATT and CDR2 SNEGSKA come from the germline V gene (reference sequence). J was trimmed by 4 bases and V by 0 bases; bases with no gene match: 4.

J is TRBJ2-5 and V is TRBV25-1; D may correspond to TRBD1 or TRBD2 (6 bases each). The germline V gene has CDR1 MGHDK and CDR2 SYGVNS. Trimming pared 4 bases from V and 5 bases from J, leaving 20 bases between. This CDR3 spans 16 amino acids. In DNA, the CDR3 is TGTGCCAGCAGTGGAGGGGGACATCAAGGAGGGGAGACCCAGTACTTC. Translated: CASSGGGHQGGETQYF.

This clonotype appeared a few times. The V call is TRBV5-1, the J call TRBJ1-6; D remains ambiguous. This CDR3 contains 14 residues. V was clipped by 1 base and J by 14 bases, with 16 bases between them. Germline V gene data show CDR1 as SGHRS and CDR2 as YFSETQ. CDR3 sequence reads: CASSLFGASGSLHF. Written as DNA, the CDR3 is TGCGCCAGCAGCTTGTTTGGTGCTTCGGGGTCCCTCCACTTT.

At least ten counts were recorded for this clonotype. The chain joins TRBV7-2 to TRBJ2-7, with TRBD1 matching over 9 bases. The CDR3 consists of 15 residues. CDR1 and CDR2 (germline): SGHTA, FQGNSA. Germline trimming cut 5 bases from V and 2 bases from J; bases unmatched to any gene: 7. The CDR3 here is CASSPGQGLAYEQYF. In DNA form, the CDR3 reads TGTGCCAGCAGCCCGGGACAGGGCCTCGCCTACGAGCAGTACTTC. Looking up the rest from reference TRBV7-2 and TRBJ2-7 gives the full variable domain: GAGVSQSPSNKVTEKGKDVELRCDPISGHTALYWYRQSLGQGLEFLIYFQGNSAPDKSGLPSDRFSAERTGGSVSTLTIQRTQQEDSAVYLCASSPGQGLAYEQYFGPGTRLTVT.

V and J are TRBV7-9 and TRBJ2-3; weak D call: TRBD2 (6 bases). Looked up from germline, CDR1 is SEHNR and CDR2 is FQNEAQ (reference sequence). The CDR3 is 14 residues long. V was trimmed by 8 bases and J by 0 bases, leaving 12 bases between them. Written as DNA, the CDR3 is TGTGCCAGCTCGACGGGGGACAGCACAGATACGCAGTATTTT. Encoded protein: CASSTGDSTDTQYF. The full variable domain, its missing parts supplied by reference TRBV7-9 and TRBJ2-3, is DTGVSQNPRHKITKRGQNVTFRCDPISEHNRLYWYRQTLGQGPEFLTYFQNEAQLEKSRLLSDRFSAERPKGSFSTLEIQRTEQGDSAMYLCASSTGDSTDTQYFGPGTRLTVL.

CDR3 sequence reads: CSAPPQGQPSLYQETQYF. CDR3 coding DNA: TGCAGTGCTCCACCTCAAGGACAGCCGAGCCTATACCAAGAGACCCAGTACTTC. The genes are TRBV20-1 and TRBJ2-5; a weak D match, TRBD1 (6 bases). The CDR3 runs to 18 residues. Per germline, CDR1 DFQATT and CDR2 SNEGSKA (reference sequence). V was clipped by 5 bases and J by 0 bases, with 25 bases between them.